Sequencing of this T cell receptor beta chain was carried out in a study of vaccination effects on CD4 cells after COVID-19. Note on this clone: Its antigen is as yet unknown.

The V gene's germline CDR1 is SGHDT and CDR2 YYEEEE. There are 14 residues in the CDR3. Trimming removed 0 bases at V and 2 bases at J, with 7 bases between. The repertoire was sequenced with immunoSEQ multiplex PCR; TCRdb's copy has only in-frame clones and lacks some. Of about 54,000 clones in the sample, roughly 70% were seen once. Peptide-pool stimulation followed by sequencing identified expanded antigen-specific CD4+ clonotypes in the ViraFEST assay. When nine to ten days of culture had elapsed, CD4+ T cells were isolated. Among the vaccine recipients, none had a prior SARS-CoV-2 infection, and nucleocapsid antibodies were negative.

The sample was CD4+ T cells from PBMCs cultured with SARS-CoV-2 spike peptides, taken before COVID-19 vaccination. The gene calls are TRBV5-6 and TRBJ2-3; D uncertain. This receptor was taken from a human donor who received a COVID-19 vaccine. The chain's CDR3 is CASSLDRITDTQYF. DNA for the CDR3: TGTGCCAGCAGCTTGGACAGAATCACAGATACGCAGTATTTT. Together with reference TRBV5-6 and TRBJ2-3, the CDR3 gives the full variable domain: DAGVTQSPTHLIKTRGQQVTLRCSPKSGHDTVSWYQQALGQGPQFIFQYYEEEERQRGNFPDRFSGHQFPNYSSELNVNALLLGDSALYLCASSLDRITDTQYFGPGTRLTVL.